The table lists the clone carrying this TCR beta chain with many counts. Its antigen is still unknown. It was template switching that added a universal primer site, and there were unique molecular identifiers on the cDNA. TCRdb used MiXCR to reprocess the 5' RACE reads, holding one entry per CDR3 protein. Of under 250,000 distinct CDR3 sequences listed, about 7.5% were seen once; the top ten hold under 7%. CDR3 length equals 14 residues. Deletions cut 3 bases from V and 8 bases from J, with 16 bases between. Only healthy Caucasians were enrolled as donors. This sample is drawn from a study of identical twins. General study findings and limits: Invariant cells of the MAIT and iNKT types might have partly distorted the zero-insertion analyses. Weaker excess sharing between twins was seen in beta out-of-frame sequences.

These same records also appear under a second study, on yellow fever vaccine responses in identical twins.

The chain couples TRBV12-3 or TRBV12-4 to TRBJ1-2; D gene unclear. Sequenced input: CD8+ T cells sorted from blood. The TCR comes from a woman aged 18-35 years in good health. The CDR3 DNA reads as TGTGCCAGCAGTTTCCCCGGCCCCAGGAGGGGCTACACCTTC. Its translation: CASSFPGPRRGYTF.